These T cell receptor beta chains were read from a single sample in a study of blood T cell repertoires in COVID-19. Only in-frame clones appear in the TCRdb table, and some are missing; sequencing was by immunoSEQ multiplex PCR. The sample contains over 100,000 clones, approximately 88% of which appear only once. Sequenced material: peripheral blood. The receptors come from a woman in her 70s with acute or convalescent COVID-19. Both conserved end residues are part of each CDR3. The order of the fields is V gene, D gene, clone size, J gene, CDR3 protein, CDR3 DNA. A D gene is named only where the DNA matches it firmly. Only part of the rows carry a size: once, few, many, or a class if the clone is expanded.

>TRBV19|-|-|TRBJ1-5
CASSAWGGASNQPQHF
TGTGCCAGTAGTGCCTGGGGGGGGGCAAGCAATCAGCCCCAGCATTTT
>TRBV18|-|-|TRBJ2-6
CASSPGLGSGANVLTF
TGTGCCAGCTCCCCGGGACTTGGCTCTGGGGCCAACGTCCTGACTTTC
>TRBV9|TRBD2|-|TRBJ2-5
CASSVRGYSQETQYF
TGTGCCAGCAGCGTGCGGGGGTACTCCCAAGAGACCCAGTACTTC
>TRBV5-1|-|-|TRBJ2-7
CASSLGAGAQYEQYF
TGCGCCAGCAGCTTGGGCGCGGGGGCGCAATACGAGCAGTACTTC
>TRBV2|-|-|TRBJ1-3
CASSEALGGYGNTIYF
TGTGCCAGCAGTGAAGCGCTCGGAGGATATGGAAACACCATATATTTT
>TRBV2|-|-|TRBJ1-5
CASSEQAPLGEPQHF
TGTGCCAGCAGTGAACAGGCTCCCCTTGGTGAGCCCCAGCATTTT
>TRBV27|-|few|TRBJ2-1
CASSQGLEQFF
TGTGCCAGCAGTCAAGGACTAGAGCAGTTCTTC
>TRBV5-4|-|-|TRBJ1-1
CASGPQAMNTEAFF
TGTGCCAGCGGACCACAGGCCATGAACACTGAAGCTTTCTTT
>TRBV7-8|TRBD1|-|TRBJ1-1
CASSSGQGYGTEAFF
TGTGCCAGCAGCTCGGGACAGGGATACGGAACTGAAGCTTTCTTT
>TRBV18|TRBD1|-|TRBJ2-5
CASSPTQTGSQETQYF
TGTGCCAGCTCACCCACCCAGACAGGGAGCCAAGAGACCCAGTACTTC
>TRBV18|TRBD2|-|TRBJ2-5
CASSPDGRRETQYF
TGTGCCAGCTCACCAGACGGGAGGAGGGAGACCCAGTACTTC
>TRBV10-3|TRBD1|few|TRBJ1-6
CAISAGQGHSPLHF
TGTGCCATCAGTGCGGGACAGGGTCATTCACCCCTCCACTTT
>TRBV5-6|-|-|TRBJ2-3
CASSLRRGRTQYF
TGTGCCAGCAGCTTGCGGCGGGGGCGTACGCAGTATTTT
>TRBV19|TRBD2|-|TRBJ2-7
CASSIELAGGLSYEQYF
TGTGCCAGTAGTATAGAGCTAGCGGGGGGTCTCTCCTACGAGCAGTACTTC
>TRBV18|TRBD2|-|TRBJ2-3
CASSPPGLGTDTQYF
TGTGCCAGCTCACCTCCGGGACTAGGCACAGATACGCAGTATTTT
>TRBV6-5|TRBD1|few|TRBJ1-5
CASGLDQGVGQPQHF
TGTGCCAGCGGGCTCGATCAGGGGGTCGGGCAGCCCCAGCATTTT
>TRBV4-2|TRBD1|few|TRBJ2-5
CASSQGQGEETQYF
TGTGCCAGCAGCCAAGGGCAGGGGGAAGAGACCCAGTACTTC
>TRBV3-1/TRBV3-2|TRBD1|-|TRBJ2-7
CASSQPGTAREQYF
TGTGCCAGCAGCCAGCCTGGGACAGCCCGGGAGCAGTACTTC
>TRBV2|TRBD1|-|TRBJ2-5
CASTRDRGRETQYF
TGTGCCAGCACCAGGGACAGGGGCCGGGAGACCCAGTACTTC
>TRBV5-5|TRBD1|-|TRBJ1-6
CASSLQGQSYSPLHF
TGTGCCAGCAGCTTGCAGGGACAGTCATATTCACCCCTCCACTTT
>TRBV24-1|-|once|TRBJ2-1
CATSDSQKVGGVNEQFF
TGTGCCACCAGTGATTCCCAAAAAGTGGGAGGTGTAAATGAGCAGTTCTTC
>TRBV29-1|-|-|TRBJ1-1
CSAPRPGANTEAFF
TGCAGCGCCCCCAGGCCAGGGGCGAACACTGAAGCTTTCTTT
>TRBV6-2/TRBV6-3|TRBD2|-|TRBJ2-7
CASSYRTSGGYEQYF
TGTGCCAGCAGTTACAGGACTAGCGGGGGCTACGAGCAGTACTTC
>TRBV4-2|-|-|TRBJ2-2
CASSQSGGRDTGELFF
TGTGCCAGCAGCCAATCCGGTGGCAGGGACACCGGGGAGCTGTTTTTT
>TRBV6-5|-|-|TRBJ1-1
CASSSTHSPNTEAFF
TGTGCCAGCAGCTCAACCCACTCTCCGAACACTGAAGCTTTCTTT
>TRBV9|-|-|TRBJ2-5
CASSFQWQKETQYF
TGTGCCAGCAGCTTCCAGTGGCAGAAAGAGACCCAGTACTTC
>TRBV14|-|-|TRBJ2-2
CASSQAQGRTGELFF
TGTGCCAGCAGCCAAGCCCAGGGGCGCACCGGGGAGCTGTTTTTT
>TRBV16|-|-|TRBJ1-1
CASSPLEWAEAFF
TGTGCCAGCAGCCCACTGGAATGGGCGGAAGCTTTCTTT
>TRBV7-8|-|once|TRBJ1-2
CASSLRQNIFYGYTF
TGTGCCAGCAGCTTGCGACAGAATATATTCTATGGCTACACCTTC
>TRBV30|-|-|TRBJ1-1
CAWNEGVNAEAFF
TGTGCCTGGAATGAGGGAGTGAACGCTGAAGCTTTCTTT
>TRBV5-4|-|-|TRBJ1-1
CASSWWGGTEAFF
TGTGCCAGCAGCTGGTGGGGGGGCACTGAAGCTTTCTTT
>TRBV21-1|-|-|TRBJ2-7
CASSNSSGRALEQYF
TGTGCCAGCAGCAATTCTAGCGGGAGGGCCCTCGAGCAGTACTTC
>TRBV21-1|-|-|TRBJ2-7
CASSKVARPQRESYEQYF
TGTGCCAGCAGCAAAGTTGCACGGCCCCAGCGGGAGTCCTACGAGCAGTACTTC
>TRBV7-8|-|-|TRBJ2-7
CASSLAAGYEQYF
TGTGCCAGCAGCTTAGCGGCGGGGTACGAGCAGTACTTC
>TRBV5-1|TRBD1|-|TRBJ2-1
CASSLGQGNYEQFF
TGCGCCAGCAGCTTGGGACAGGGGAATTATGAGCAGTTCTTC
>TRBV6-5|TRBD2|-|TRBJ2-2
CASTLRSGGTGELFF
TGTGCCAGCACCCTTCGGTCGGGGGGGACCGGGGAGCTGTTTTTT
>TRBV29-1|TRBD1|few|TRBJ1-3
CSVGGRDSISGNTIYF
TGCAGCGTTGGGGGTAGGGACAGTATCTCTGGAAACACCATATATTTT
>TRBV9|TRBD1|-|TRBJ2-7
CASSVAPTGTDEQYF
TGTGCCAGCAGCGTAGCTCCGACAGGGACAGACGAGCAGTACTTC
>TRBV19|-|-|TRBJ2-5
CASRGHQETQYF
TGTGCCAGTAGGGGCCATCAAGAGACCCAGTACTTC
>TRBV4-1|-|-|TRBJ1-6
CASSQDEQKYNSPLHF
TGCGCCAGCAGCCAAGATGAACAGAAATATAATTCACCCCTCCACTTT
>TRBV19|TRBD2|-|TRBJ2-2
CASSTSGGLDTGELFF
TGTGCCAGTAGTACTAGCGGGGGGTTAGACACCGGGGAGCTGTTTTTT
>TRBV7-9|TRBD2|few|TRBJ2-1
CASSPTSGGRNEQFF
TGTGCCAGCAGCCCAACTAGCGGGGGCCGCAATGAGCAGTTCTTC
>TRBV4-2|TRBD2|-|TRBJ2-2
CASSQDLAGGRLGGELFF
TGTGCCAGCAGCCAAGACCTAGCGGGAGGGCGGTTGGGGGGGGAGCTGTTTTTT
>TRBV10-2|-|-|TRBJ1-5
CASSATGRNQPQHF
TGCGCCAGCAGCGCGACAGGCCGCAATCAGCCCCAGCATTTT
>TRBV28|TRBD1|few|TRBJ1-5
CASSLGTGVQNFNQPQHF
TGTGCCAGCAGTCTCGGGACAGGGGTACAAAACTTCAATCAGCCCCAGCATTTT
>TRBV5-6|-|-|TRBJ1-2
CASSLDSIYGYTF
TGTGCCAGCAGCTTGGACAGTATCTATGGCTACACCTTC
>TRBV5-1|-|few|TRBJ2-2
CASSSKAGPNTGELFF
TGCGCCAGCAGCTCCAAAGCGGGCCCGAACACCGGGGAGCTGTTTTTT
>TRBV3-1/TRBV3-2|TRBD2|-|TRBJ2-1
CASSRLGGGVNEQFF
TGTGCCAGCAGCCGACTAGGCGGGGGAGTCAATGAGCAGTTCTTC
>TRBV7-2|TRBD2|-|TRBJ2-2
CASSLAALAGGELFF
TGTGCCAGCAGCTTAGCGGCCCTAGCGGGCGGGGAGCTGTTTTTT
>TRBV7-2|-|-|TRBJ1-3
CASSLEVSSGNTIYF
TGTGCCAGCAGCTTAGAAGTGAGCTCTGGAAACACCATATATTTT
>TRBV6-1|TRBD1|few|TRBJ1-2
CASSERAGGDGYTF
TGTGCCAGCAGTGAAAGGGCAGGGGGCGATGGCTACACCTTC
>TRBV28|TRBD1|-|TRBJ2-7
CASILDRASIEQYF
TGTGCCAGCATTCTGGACAGGGCGTCCATCGAGCAGTACTTC
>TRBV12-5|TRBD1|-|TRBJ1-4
CASGLGQGARAEKLFF
TGTGCTAGTGGTTTGGGACAGGGGGCCCGGGCTGAAAAACTGTTTTTT
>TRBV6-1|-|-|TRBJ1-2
CASSEALPGGVNGYTF
TGTGCCAGCAGTGAAGCGCTTCCAGGAGGGGTTAATGGCTACACCTTC
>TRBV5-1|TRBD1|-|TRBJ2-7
CASSPRQGPHEQYF
TGCGCCAGCAGCCCAAGACAGGGACCCCACGAGCAGTACTTC